These 4 T cell receptor beta chains originate from one sample sequenced in a study of blood T cell repertoires in COVID-19. Only in-frame clones appear in the TCRdb table, and some are missing; sequencing was by immunoSEQ multiplex PCR. The data show around 100,000 clones, 75% to 90% seen once. Sequenced material: peripheral blood. All receptors come from a woman aged 55-69 years with COVID-19, enrolled during active disease.

The chain recombines TRBV4-1 with TRBJ2-1; 8 nucleotides agree with TRBD2. V gave up 1 base and J gave up 1 base; unmatched junction bases: 6. The CDR3 is made up of 17 amino acids. Germline loops: CDR1 MGHRA, CDR2 YSYEKL. The CDR3 nucleotides are TGCGCCAGCAGCCAAGGTCTGGCGGGGGGTTCCTACAATGAGCAGTTCTTC. It specifies CASSQGLAGGSYNEQFF.

This clone was found once. The chain recombines TRBV2 with TRBJ2-7, with D tentatively TRBD1 (5 bases). The germline gives CDR1 SNHLY, CDR2 FYNNEI. The V end lost 3 bases, the J end lost 6 bases, and 12 bases lay between the germline ends. The length of the CDR3 is 13 residues. CDR3 amino acids: CASSDQPGLEQYF. The CDR3 nucleotides read TGTGCCAGCAGTGATCAGCCAGGGCTCGAGCAGTACTTC.

The V gene is TRBV7-9, the J gene TRBJ1-2; the D is unclear. Germline V CDR1 and CDR2: SEHNR, FQNEAQ (reference sequence). This CDR3 is built from 16 residues. V was cut by 1 base and J by 1 base, with 13 bases left in between. The CDR3 nucleotides are TGTGCCAGCAGCTTAGGGGCTACCTCTAATAACTATGGCTACACCTTC. Amino acid sequence: CASSLGATSNNYGYTF.

This clone was picked up a small number of times. This chain uses TRBV7-8 with TRBJ2-5; no reliable D call. V lost 1 base, J lost 4 bases, and 10 bases lay in between. CDR1 is SGHVS and CDR2 is FQNEAQ in the germline V gene. The CDR3 consists of 14 residues. The CDR3 loop is CASSLVVWAETQYF. CDR3 DNA sequence: TGTGCCAGCAGCTTAGTAGTGTGGGCAGAGACCCAGTACTTC.